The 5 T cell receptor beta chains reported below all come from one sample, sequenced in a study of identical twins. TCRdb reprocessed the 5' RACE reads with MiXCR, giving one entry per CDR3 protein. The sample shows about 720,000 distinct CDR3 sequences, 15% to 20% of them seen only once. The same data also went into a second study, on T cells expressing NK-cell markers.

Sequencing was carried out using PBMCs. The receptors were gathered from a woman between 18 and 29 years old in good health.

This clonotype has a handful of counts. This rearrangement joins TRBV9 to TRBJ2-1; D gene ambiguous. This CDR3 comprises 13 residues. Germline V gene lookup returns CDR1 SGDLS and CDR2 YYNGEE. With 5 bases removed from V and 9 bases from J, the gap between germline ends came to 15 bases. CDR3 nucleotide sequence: TGTGCCAGCAGAGGACCAGTTCCCGGTGAGCAGTTCTTC. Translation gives CASRGPVPGEQFF.

The DNA for the CDR3 is TGTGCCAGCAGTTCCCTTGCCGGGACAGGGGGAGACGAGCAGTACTTC. This gives the protein CASSSLAGTGGDEQYF. The chain recombines TRBV27 with TRBJ2-7, with TRBD1 identical over 11 bases. Trimming cost V 4 bases and J 5 bases; bases outside gene matches: 10. The CDR3 totals 16 residues. Germline values: CDR1 MNHEY, CDR2 SMNVEV (reference sequence).

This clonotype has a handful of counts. The CDR3 spells CASSQGTGIPDTQYF. CDR3 DNA: TGCGCCAGCAGCCAAGGAACAGGAATCCCAGATACGCAGTATTTT. This rearrangement joins TRBV4-1 to TRBJ2-3; D possibly corresponds to TRBD1 (5 bases). CDR3 size: 15 residues. Trimming cost V 1 base and J 4 bases, with 12 bases left between them. CDR1 and CDR2 (germline): MGHRA, YSYEKL.

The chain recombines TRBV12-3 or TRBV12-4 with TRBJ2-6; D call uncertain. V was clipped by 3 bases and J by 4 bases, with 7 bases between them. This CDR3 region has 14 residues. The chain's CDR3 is CASSFRTGANVLTF. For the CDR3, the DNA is TGTGCCAGCAGTTTTAGGACCGGGGCCAACGTCCTGACTTTC.

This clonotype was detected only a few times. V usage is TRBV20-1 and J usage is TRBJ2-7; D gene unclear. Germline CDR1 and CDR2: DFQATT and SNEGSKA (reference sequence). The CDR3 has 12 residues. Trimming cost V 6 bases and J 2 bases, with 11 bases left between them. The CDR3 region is CSAPDGTYEQYF. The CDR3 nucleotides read TGCAGTGCACCGGACGGAACCTACGAGCAGTACTTC.